Sequencing of this T cell receptor beta chain was carried out in a study of cytomegalovirus exposure and HLA in healthy donors. The study, taken as a whole, reports: The study carried out a later analysis of TCR beta sequences. It associated around 17,000 of them with specific HLA alleles at a false discovery rate of 0.05.

Germline-derived CDR1 and CDR2 are LNHDA and SQIVND (reference sequence). The V gene lost 6 bases and the J gene lost 0 bases, with 5 bases spanning the gap. The CDR3 length is 12 residues. The PCR had 60 Vbeta and 13 Jbeta primers. Only in-frame clones appear in the TCRdb table, and some are missing; sequencing was by immunoSEQ multiplex PCR. The table includes 250,000 or so clones, around nine tenths detected once. Details on this clone: As yet, its antigen is unknown.

The source is a girl aged 2-10 years in good health and CMV-seronegative. The J gene is TRBJ2-5, the V gene TRBV19; D gene unclear. The source material was PBMCs. CDR3 amino acids: CASSADQETQYF. Here the CDR3 DNA reads TGTGCCAGTAGCGCGGACCAAGAGACCCAGTACTTC.